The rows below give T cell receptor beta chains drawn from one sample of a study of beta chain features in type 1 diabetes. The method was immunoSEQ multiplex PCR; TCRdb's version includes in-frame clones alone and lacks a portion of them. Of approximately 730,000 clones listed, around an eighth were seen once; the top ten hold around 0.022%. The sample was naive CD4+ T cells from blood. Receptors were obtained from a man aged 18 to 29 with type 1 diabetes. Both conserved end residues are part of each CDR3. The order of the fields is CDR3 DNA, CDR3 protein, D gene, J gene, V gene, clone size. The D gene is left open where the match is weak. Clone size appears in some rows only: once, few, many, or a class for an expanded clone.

TGTGCCAGCACCCGGGGTGGAAATGAAAAACTGTTTTTT	CASTRGGNEKLFF	.	TRBJ1-4	TRBV2	.
TGTGCCATCAGTCCGGGACAGGAGAGCAATCAGCCCCAGCATTTT	CAISPGQESNQPQHF	TRBD1	TRBJ1-5	TRBV10-3	few
TGCGCCAGCAGCGGAGGAGACAGGGCCGAGCAGTACTTC	CASSGGDRAEQYF	TRBD1	TRBJ2-7	TRBV5-1	.
TGCAGCGTTGCGGGACACGAGAACACTGAAGCTTTCTTT	CSVAGHENTEAFF	.	TRBJ1-1	TRBV29-1	few
TGTGCCAGCAGTGAGCTCGGGGTATTGGCGAAGGCTGGCTACACCTTC	CASSELGVLAKAGYTF	.	TRBJ1-2	TRBV2	.
TGTGCCATCAGTGAACGGGGCGCGGATTACACCGGGGAGCTGTTTTTT	CAISERGADYTGELFF	.	TRBJ2-2	TRBV10-3	.
TGTGCCAGCATGGTAGGGAATGAAAAACTGTTTTTT	CASMVGNEKLFF	.	TRBJ1-4	TRBV2	.
TGTGCCAGCATTGGGACAGGGTGGGGAGAGCAGTACTTC	CASIGTGWGEQYF	TRBD1	TRBJ2-7	TRBV6-5	few
TGTGCCAGCAGTTATCCCCCAGGGTTAGCCTACACCGGGGAGCTGTTTTTT	CASSYPPGLAYTGELFF	.	TRBJ2-2	TRBV28	.
TGTGCCAGCTCACCCTCGGCCCTAGAGGGTGAGACCCAGTACTTC	CASSPSALEGETQYF	.	TRBJ2-5	TRBV18	.
TGTGCCAGCAGCCCGACGAGGCACCTCCAAGAGACCCAGTACTTC	CASSPTRHLQETQYF	.	TRBJ2-5	TRBV7-8	few
TGTGCCAGCGGCCCCGAGCCCTACGAGCAGTACTTC	CASGPEPYEQYF	.	TRBJ2-7	TRBV11-2	few
TGCGCCAGCAGCCAAGAGTGGACGGTGGAAGCTTTCTTT	CASSQEWTVEAFF	.	TRBJ1-1	TRBV4-1	few
TGCGCCAGCAGCCATCGAGGAGGGAACACTGAAGCTTTCTTT	CASSHRGGNTEAFF	.	TRBJ1-1	TRBV4-1	.
TGTGCCAGCAGTTACTCGCGGACCTCAGTCACAGATACGCAGTATTTT	CASSYSRTSVTDTQYF	.	TRBJ2-3	TRBV6-5	.
TGTGCCTGGACCCGACAGGGGACGAAGACCCAGTACTTC	CAWTRQGTKTQYF	TRBD1	TRBJ2-5	TRBV30	.
TGTGCCTGGAGTGTTTGGGGGGGAGTAGGCAATCAGCCCCAGCATTTT	CAWSVWGGVGNQPQHF	.	TRBJ1-5	TRBV30	.
TGTGCCTGGAGTGTCCAAGACAGCCAGTATTTGGGACCCCAGCATTTT	CAWSVQDSQYLGPQHF	.	TRBJ1-5	TRBV30	few
TGTGCCAGCAGCATAGACAGGAATAGGGAGCAGTACTTC	CASSIDRNREQYF	.	TRBJ2-7	TRBV7-6	.
TGTGCCAGCAGCTTCGGACTAGCGGGGCACACAGATACGCAGTATTTT	CASSFGLAGHTDTQYF	TRBD2	TRBJ2-3	TRBV7-2	few
TGTGCCAGTATTCGGGACAGGGATGGCTATGGCTACACCTTC	CASIRDRDGYGYTF	TRBD1	TRBJ1-2	TRBV19	.